Listed below are T cell receptor beta chains from one sample, sequenced in a study. MiXCR, run by TCRdb on the 5' RACE reads, gives a single entry per CDR3 protein. The sample includes tens of thousands of distinct CDR3 sequences, around 24% of them seen just once. The specimen was tumor-infiltrating Tregs sorted from the breast tumor. The receptors derive from a female donor with breast cancer. Both conserved end residues are part of each CDR3.

J	V	length	CDR3
TRBJ1-1	TRBV12-3/TRBV12-4	13	CASSRSGQARAFF
TRBJ2-3	TRBV2	12	CASRDNTDTQYF
TRBJ1-4	TRBV30	12	CAWRPGNEKLFF
TRBJ2-4	TRBV7-2	18	CASSLGDSGRGGKNIQYF
TRBJ2-2	TRBV27	24	CASSPHPGASGRLPVFANTGELFF
TRBJ2-1	TRBV4-1	19	CASSHPGLAGGPHHNEQFF
TRBJ2-1	TRBV6-2/TRBV6-3	13	CASSYSHNNEQFF
TRBJ2-1	TRBV29-1	13	CSVAGGLSNEQLF
TRBJ2-1	TRBV10-1	14	CASSGYRGNNEQFF
TRBJ1-5	TRBV19	16	CASSRSGTHSNQPQHF
TRBJ2-7	TRBV5-1	14	CASSPGQGAREQYF
TRBJ2-1	TRBV5-5	12	CASSFGGNEQFF